This T cell receptor beta chain was recorded in a study of CD8 T cells in Susac syndrome. As for the study in general: Patients with Susac syndrome had blood drawn and were at that point therapy-naive, on corticosteroids, or on intravenous immunoglobulin alone.

An input of roughly 0.5 to 1 ug of RNA was subjected to reverse transcription using random hexamers. From the immunoSEQ multiplex PCR reads, TCRdb called clonotypes with MiXCR, one entry per CDR3 protein. This table holds about 110,000 distinct CDR3 sequences, approximately 94% found once. What was sequenced was CD8+ T cells from PBMCs. The TCR originated in a human donor with Susac syndrome.

CDR3 in amino acids: CASSLEGKGYTEAFF. The CDR3 bases are TGCGCCAGCAGCTTGGAGGGGAAAGGGTACACTGAAGCTTTCTTT. The gene calls are TRBV5-1 and TRBJ1-1; D might be TRBD1 (5 bases). V lost 0 bases to trimming and J lost 3 bases, with 12 bases between them. Germline-derived CDR1 and CDR2 are SGHRS and YFSETQ. This CDR3 region has 15 residues.